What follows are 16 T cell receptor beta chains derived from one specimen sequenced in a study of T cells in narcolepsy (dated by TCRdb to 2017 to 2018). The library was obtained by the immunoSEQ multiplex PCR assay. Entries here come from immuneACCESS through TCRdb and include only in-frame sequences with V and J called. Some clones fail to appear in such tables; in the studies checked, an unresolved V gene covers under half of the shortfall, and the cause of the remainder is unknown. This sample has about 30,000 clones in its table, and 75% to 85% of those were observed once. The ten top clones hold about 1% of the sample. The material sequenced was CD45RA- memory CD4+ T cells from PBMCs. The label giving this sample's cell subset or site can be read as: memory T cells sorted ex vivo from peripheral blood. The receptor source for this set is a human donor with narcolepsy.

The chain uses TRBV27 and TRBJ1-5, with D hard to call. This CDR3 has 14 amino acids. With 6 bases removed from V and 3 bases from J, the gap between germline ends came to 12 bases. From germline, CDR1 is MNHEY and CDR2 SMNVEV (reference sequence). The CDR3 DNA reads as TGTGCCAGCAGAGGAGAACCGACCAATCAGCCCCAGCATTTT. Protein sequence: CASRGEPTNQPQHF.

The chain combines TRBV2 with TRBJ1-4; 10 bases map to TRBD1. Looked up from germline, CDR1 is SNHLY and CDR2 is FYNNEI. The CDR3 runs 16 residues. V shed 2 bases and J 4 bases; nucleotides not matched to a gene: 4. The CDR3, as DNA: TGTGCCAGCAGTGAAAGGCGGACAGGGGGTAATGAAAAACTGTTTTTT. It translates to CASSERRTGGNEKLFF.

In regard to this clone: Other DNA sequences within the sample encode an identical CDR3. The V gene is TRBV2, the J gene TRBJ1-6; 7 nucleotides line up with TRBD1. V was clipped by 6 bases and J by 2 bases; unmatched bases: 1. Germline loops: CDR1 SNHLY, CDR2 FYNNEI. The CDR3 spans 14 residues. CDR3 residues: CASSRGAYNSPLHF. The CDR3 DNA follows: TGTGCCAGCAGCAGGGGGGCCTATAATTCACCCCTCCACTTT.

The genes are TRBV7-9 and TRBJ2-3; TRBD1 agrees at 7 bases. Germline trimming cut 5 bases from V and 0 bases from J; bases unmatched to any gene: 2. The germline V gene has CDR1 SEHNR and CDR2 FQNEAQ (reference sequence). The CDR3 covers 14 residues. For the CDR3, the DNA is TGTGCCAGCAGCACGGGACAGAGCACAGATACGCAGTATTTT. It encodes CASSTGQSTDTQYF.

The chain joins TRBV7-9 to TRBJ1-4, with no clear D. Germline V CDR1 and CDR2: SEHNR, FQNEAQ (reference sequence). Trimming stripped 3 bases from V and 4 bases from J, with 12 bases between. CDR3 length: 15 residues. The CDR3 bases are TGTGCCAGCAGCTTCGGACGGAATGATAATGAAAAACTGTTTTTT. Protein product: CASSFGRNDNEKLFF.

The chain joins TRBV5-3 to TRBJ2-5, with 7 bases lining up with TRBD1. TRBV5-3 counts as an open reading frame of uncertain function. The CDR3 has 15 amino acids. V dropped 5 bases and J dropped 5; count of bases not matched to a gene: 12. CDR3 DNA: TGTGCCAGAAGAAAGACAGGGTCGAGAAGGGAGACCCAGTACTTC. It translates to CARRKTGSRRETQYF.

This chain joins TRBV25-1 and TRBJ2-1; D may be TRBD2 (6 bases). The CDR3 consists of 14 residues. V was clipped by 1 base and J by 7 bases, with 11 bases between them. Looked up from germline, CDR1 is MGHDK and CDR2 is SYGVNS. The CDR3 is CASSEFGRGNEQFF. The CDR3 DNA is TGTGCCAGCAGTGAATTCGGGAGAGGGAATGAGCAGTTCTTC.

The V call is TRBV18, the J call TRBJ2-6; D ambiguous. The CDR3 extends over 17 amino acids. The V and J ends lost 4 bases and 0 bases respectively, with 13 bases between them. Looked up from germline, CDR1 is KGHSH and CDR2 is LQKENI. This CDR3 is CASSRSRNPSGANVLTF. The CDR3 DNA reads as TGTGCCAGCTCACGCTCACGGAACCCCTCTGGGGCCAACGTCCTGACTTTC.

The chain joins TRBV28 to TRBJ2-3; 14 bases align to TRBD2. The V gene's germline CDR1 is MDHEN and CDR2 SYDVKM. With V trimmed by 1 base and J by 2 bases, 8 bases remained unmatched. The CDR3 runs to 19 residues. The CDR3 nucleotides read TGTGCCAGCAGTTTATCGGGACTAGCGGGAGACACCTACACAGATACGCAGTATTTT. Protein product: CASSLSGLAGDTYTDTQYF.

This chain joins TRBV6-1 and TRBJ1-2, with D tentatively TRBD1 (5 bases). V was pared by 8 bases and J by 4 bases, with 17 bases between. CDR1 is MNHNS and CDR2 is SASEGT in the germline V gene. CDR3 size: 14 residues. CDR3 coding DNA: TGTGCCAGCCATGGCAGGCGGGGGTTCTATGGCTACACCTTC. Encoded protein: CASHGRRGFYGYTF.

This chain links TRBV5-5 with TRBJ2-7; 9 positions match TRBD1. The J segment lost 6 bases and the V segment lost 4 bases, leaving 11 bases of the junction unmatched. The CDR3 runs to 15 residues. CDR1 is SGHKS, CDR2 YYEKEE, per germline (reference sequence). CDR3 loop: CASSGTGTGKGEQYF. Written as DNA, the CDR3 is TGTGCCAGCAGCGGGACCGGGACAGGGAAGGGCGAGCAGTACTTC.

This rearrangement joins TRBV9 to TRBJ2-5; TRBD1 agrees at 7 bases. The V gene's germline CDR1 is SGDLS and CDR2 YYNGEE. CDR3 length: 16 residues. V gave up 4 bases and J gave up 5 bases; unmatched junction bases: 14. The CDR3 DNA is TGTGCCAGCAGCTTCAGACAGGGAGAGCAGAGGGAGACCCAGTACTTC. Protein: CASSFRQGEQRETQYF. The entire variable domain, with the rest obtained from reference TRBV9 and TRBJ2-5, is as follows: DSGVTQTPKHLITATGQRVTLRCSPRSGDLSVYWYQQSLDQGLQFLIQYYNGEERAKGNILERFSAQQFPDLHSELNLSSLELGDSALYFCASSFRQGEQRETQYFGPGTRLLVL.

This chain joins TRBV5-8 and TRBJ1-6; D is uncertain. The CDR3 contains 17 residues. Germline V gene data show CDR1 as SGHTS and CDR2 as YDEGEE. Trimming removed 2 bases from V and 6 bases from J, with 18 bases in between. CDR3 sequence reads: CASSLMATSIANSPLHF. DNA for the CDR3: TGTGCCAGCAGCTTAATGGCCACATCCATCGCTAATTCACCCCTCCACTTT.

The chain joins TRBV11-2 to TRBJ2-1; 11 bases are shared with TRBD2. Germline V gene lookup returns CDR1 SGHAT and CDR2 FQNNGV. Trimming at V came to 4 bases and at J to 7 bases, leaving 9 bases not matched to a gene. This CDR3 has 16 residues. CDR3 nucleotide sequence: TGTGCCAGCAGCTCTTTAGCGGGGGGGGCCGCGAATGAGCAGTTCTTC. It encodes CASSSLAGGAANEQFF.

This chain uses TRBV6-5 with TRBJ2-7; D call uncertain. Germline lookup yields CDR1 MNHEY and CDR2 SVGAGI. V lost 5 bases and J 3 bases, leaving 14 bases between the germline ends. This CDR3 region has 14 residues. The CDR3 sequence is CASSRRFPNYEQYF. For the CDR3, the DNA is TGTGCCAGCAGTCGCCGTTTCCCCAACTACGAGCAGTACTTC.

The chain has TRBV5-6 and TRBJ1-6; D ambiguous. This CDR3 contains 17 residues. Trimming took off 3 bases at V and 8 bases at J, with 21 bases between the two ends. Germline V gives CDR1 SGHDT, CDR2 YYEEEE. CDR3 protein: CASSSRTELGVHSPLHF. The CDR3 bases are TGTGCCAGCAGCTCCCGGACGGAGCTTGGAGTTCATTCACCCCTCCACTTT.